The clone carrying this T cell receptor beta chain occurred once. What it binds is unknown. This entry comes from a study of tumor-infiltrating lymphocytes in primary liver carcinoma. Overall study context: The patient population consisted of men and women between 30 and 69 years of age. About 3.65 to 7.13 million productive TCRbeta reads were obtained from the samples, with similar numbers across tissue types.

Findings and limits, study-wide: CD8+ and CD4+ repertoires went uncompared, the samples being bulk unsorted.

Unsorted whole blood yielded the blood RNA, and germline DNA was also extracted. Patients had chronic HBV infection and were treatment-naive. TCR beta cDNA was made from around 520 ng total RNA with a constant-region primer. Three nested multiplex PCR rounds, a slightly modified ARM-PCR, produced the libraries for TCR beta. Amplification in the first two PCR rounds was performed using TRBV1-TRBV30 forward primers and a C-beta reverse primer for approximately 10 cycles each. TCRdb processed the multiplex PCR reads anew with MiXCR; each CDR3 protein has one entry. This table holds 330,000 or so distinct CDR3 sequences, almost 65% found once. The CDR3 is 13 amino acids. The V end lost 2 bases, the J end lost 7 bases, and 9 bases lay between the germline ends.

This TCR was sampled from a man aged 35-49 years with primary liver carcinoma and hepatitis B virus infection. This chain connects TRBV12-3 or TRBV12-4 to TRBJ2-1; D not resolved. The source material was peripheral blood. The CDR3 DNA reads as TGTGCCAGCAGTTTATTGCAGGTAAATGAGCAGTTCTTC. Its translation: CASSLLQVNEQFF.